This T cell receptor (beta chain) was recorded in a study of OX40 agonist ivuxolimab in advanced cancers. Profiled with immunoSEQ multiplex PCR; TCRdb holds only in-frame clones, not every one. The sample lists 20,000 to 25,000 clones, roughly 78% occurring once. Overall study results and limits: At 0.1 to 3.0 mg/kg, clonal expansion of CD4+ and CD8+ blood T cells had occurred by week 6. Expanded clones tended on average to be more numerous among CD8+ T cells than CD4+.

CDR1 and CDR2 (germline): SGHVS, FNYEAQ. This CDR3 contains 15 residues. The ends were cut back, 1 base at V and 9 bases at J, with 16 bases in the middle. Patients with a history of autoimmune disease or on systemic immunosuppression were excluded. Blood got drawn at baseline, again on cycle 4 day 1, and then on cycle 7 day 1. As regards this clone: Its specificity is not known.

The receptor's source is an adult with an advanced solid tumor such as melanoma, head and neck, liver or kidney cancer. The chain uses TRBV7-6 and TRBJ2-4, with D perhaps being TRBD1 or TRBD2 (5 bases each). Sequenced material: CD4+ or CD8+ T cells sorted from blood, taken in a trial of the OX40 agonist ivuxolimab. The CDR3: CASSLGGTQGGIQYF. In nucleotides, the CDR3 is TGTGCCAGCAGCTTAGGGGGGACCCAAGGAGGCATTCAGTACTTC.